Here is one T cell receptor (beta chain) with its context. Its antigen is as yet unknown. There are 15 residues in the CDR3. V was cut by 5 bases and J by 1 base, with 14 bases left in between. Germline loops: CDR1 SGHNT, CDR2 YENEEA. The entry originates in a study of cytomegalovirus exposure and HLA in healthy donors. A multiplex PCR was run with 60 Vbeta primers and 13 Jbeta primers. TCRdb's table, derived via immunoSEQ multiplex PCR, lists solely in-frame clones and lacks some. The sample yields 80,000 or so clones, 55% to 75% seen once. Study-wide points: Being productive about 90% or about 30% of the time was typical of most TCR beta V segments in an earlier analysis. 150 or so TCR beta chains were listed as cytomegalovirus-associated.

The material sequenced was PBMCs. The gene calls are TRBV11-3 and TRBJ1-1; unclear D gene. This TCR came from a young man in good health and CMV-seropositive. CDR3 sequence (DNA): TGTGCCAGCAGCACCCGGACTGCAGGGAACACTGAAGCTTTCTTT. Protein: CASSTRTAGNTEAFF.